This entry is about one TCR beta chain. Its recognized antigen is unknown. The input lacks base qualities; no much larger clone sits a single base away. The immunoSEQ assay, a bias-controlled multiplex PCR using V- and J-specific primers, was used to amplify TCR beta CDR3 regions from genomic DNA. A proprietary barcode and Illumina adapter sequences were added to the CDR3 amplicons in a second PCR step. An Illumina MiSeq instrument was used for sequencing of the CDR3 libraries. Concerning the study's data processing: Export and quality control were done with immunoSEQ Analyzer 3.0, while downstream analyses used R Bioconductor and Immunarch. Only productive rearrangements in the normalized downsampled data set went into calculating the repertoire metrics. Pathologically expanded clonotypes were defined as those larger than 5 templates in the normalized cohort. The Inverse Simpson Index served as the measure of repertoire diversity. CMV-specificity analyses were carried out on the non-normalized data set to capture all clonotypes. TCRdb obtained this table from immuneACCESS and retained in-frame rearrangements with V and J assigned. These tables miss some clones; where compared with another copy, unresolved V genes account for less than half of the shortfall, and the remainder is unexplained. The V and J calls and clone size are taken from that table; D and trimming were inferred from the DNA. The sample includes tens of thousands of clones, with about 96% observed a single time. The top ten clonotypes cover 1.5% to 2% of the sample.

These data belong to a study of T cell clonotyping in hematopoietic cell transplantation (dated by TCRdb to about 2021). The study in broad terms: Pretransplant recipient samples were obtained after cytoreduction. The study collected more than 120 blood samples from 30 to 40 consecutive transplant recipients and their related donors. Patients were recruited between September 2015 and 2017 and followed until late 2020 or death. The study at large found these results: Broader TCR repertoire diversity after transplant was predicted by Inverse Simpson Index values from donors and from recipients before transplant. A decrease in recipient TCR diversity was observed after transplant, and a progressive increase in pathologically expanded clonotypes was seen from day 30 to day 180. Recipient repertoires showed only a small fraction of overlap with donor repertoires, and over 97% appeared de novo at the given depth. The sample size was limited and the cells went unsorted, which meant the CD4 and CD8 repertoire contributions could not be told apart.

Sample time point, as interpreted from the label and publication: recipient sample about 28 days before transplant, after cytoreduction. Blood from recipients was drawn roughly 28 days before transplant, then again at days 30, 100 and 180 after transplant. Using Nuclei Lysis Solution, genomic DNA was extracted from unfractionated peripheral blood mononuclear cells that were either fresh or cryopreserved. At the junction V is shortened by 3 bases and J by 1 base, with 9 bases in between. Spanning cysteine to phenylalanine, the CDR3 consists of 14 amino acids. The sequence is cut down to CDR3 DNA, 42 bases in frame from base 1. From the germline V gene, CDR1 is SGHTA and CDR2 is FQGNSA.

This TCR came from a woman in her forties or fifties with acute myeloid leukemia. Some clones in this sample may be carry-over from other donors' samples. The sample consisted of peripheral blood mononuclear cells, taken before stem cell transplant. The chain couples TRBV7-2 to TRBJ2-5; a tentative D match to TRBD2 spans 6 bases. The CDR3 sequence is CASSFAGRQETQYF. The sequence in DNA is TGTGCCAGCAGCTTCGCGGGGCGCCAAGAGACCCAGTACTTC.